These T cell receptor beta chains were read from a single sample in a study of blood T cell repertoires in COVID-19. Libraries were prepared by immunoSEQ multiplex PCR; TCRdb keeps only in-frame clonotypes and omits some of them. The sample has 95,000 to 120,000 clones; about 90% are singletons. The sequencing sample was made of peripheral blood. These receptor sequences come from a woman in her fifties or sixties with acute or convalescent COVID-19. The CDR3 runs from the conserved cysteine through the conserved F or W. A D gene is named only where the DNA matches it firmly. Clone size is stated in some rows and not others, as once, few, many or a class when expanded.

cdr3_nt: TGTGCCTGGAGTTCCTCTTCCTACAATGAGCAGTTCTTC
cdr3_aa: CAWSSSSYNEQFF
cdr3_length: 13
v_call: TRBV30
clone_size: .
d_call: .
j_call: TRBJ2-1

cdr3_nt: TGTGCCAGTAGTTGGCAGGGGGCGAGTAATGAGCAGTTCTTC
cdr3_aa: CASSWQGASNEQFF
cdr3_length: 14
v_call: TRBV19
clone_size: .
d_call: TRBD1
j_call: TRBJ2-1

cdr3_nt: TGTGCCAGCACCGACAGGGGCACTGAAGCTTTCTTT
cdr3_aa: CASTDRGTEAFF
cdr3_length: 12
v_call: TRBV6-4
clone_size: .
d_call: TRBD1
j_call: TRBJ1-1

cdr3_nt: TGTGCCAGCAGTTTTAATAGGGGGCAAGTGGGACAGCCCCAGCATTTT
cdr3_aa: CASSFNRGQVGQPQHF
cdr3_length: 16
v_call: TRBV28
clone_size: .
d_call: TRBD1
j_call: TRBJ1-5

cdr3_nt: TGTGCCAGCAGTGGGCAGGGTCTTCAGCCCCAGCATTTT
cdr3_aa: CASSGQGLQPQHF
cdr3_length: 13
v_call: TRBV2
clone_size: .
d_call: .
j_call: TRBJ1-5

cdr3_nt: TGTGCCAGCAGCTTAGGAGATCGGACAGGGGGAAAAGAGACCCAGTACTTC
cdr3_aa: CASSLGDRTGGKETQYF
cdr3_length: 17
v_call: TRBV11-3
clone_size: .
d_call: TRBD1
j_call: TRBJ2-5

cdr3_nt: TGTGCCAGCAGTGAATGGGGCAGGGGGTATGGAAACACCATATATTTT
cdr3_aa: CASSEWGRGYGNTIYF
cdr3_length: 16
v_call: TRBV6-1
clone_size: .
d_call: TRBD1
j_call: TRBJ1-3

cdr3_nt: TGTGCCAGCCGATCTAGGCTCCCAGATACGCAGTATTTT
cdr3_aa: CASRSRLPDTQYF
cdr3_length: 13
v_call: TRBV28
clone_size: once
d_call: .
j_call: TRBJ2-3

cdr3_nt: TGTGCCTGGAGGGGGAAGGGGACAGGGCGAAATTCACCCCTCCACTTT
cdr3_aa: CAWRGKGTGRNSPLHF
cdr3_length: 16
v_call: TRBV30
clone_size: few
d_call: TRBD1
j_call: TRBJ1-6

cdr3_nt: TGTGCCAGCAGCTTAGATGTTCTAGCGGGAATCCCATCCCATGAGCAGTTCTTC
cdr3_aa: CASSLDVLAGIPSHEQFF
cdr3_length: 18
v_call: TRBV11-2
clone_size: .
d_call: TRBD2
j_call: TRBJ2-1

cdr3_nt: TGTGCCACCCAGTCCCAGGTCAATGAGCAGTTCTTC
cdr3_aa: CATQSQVNEQFF
cdr3_length: 12
v_call: TRBV6-5
clone_size: .
d_call: .
j_call: TRBJ2-1

cdr3_nt: TGTGCCATCAGTGAGTCAAGCGGACAGGGCGGTCAGCCCCAGCATTTT
cdr3_aa: CAISESSGQGGQPQHF
cdr3_length: 16
v_call: TRBV10-3
clone_size: .
d_call: TRBD1
j_call: TRBJ1-5

cdr3_nt: TGTGCTAGTGGTTTAATACGGGATGGGGTTCCCTCCTACAATGAGCAGTTCTTC
cdr3_aa: CASGLIRDGVPSYNEQFF
cdr3_length: 18
v_call: TRBV12-5
clone_size: once
d_call: .
j_call: TRBJ2-1

cdr3_nt: TGTGCCAGTAGTCCCTACCGACAGGGGGCTGAAGCTTTCTTT
cdr3_aa: CASSPYRQGAEAFF
cdr3_length: 14
v_call: TRBV19
clone_size: .
d_call: TRBD1
j_call: TRBJ1-1

cdr3_nt: TGTGCCAGCAGCCAAAGAATAGGAGAAGCGAGGCAGTACTTC
cdr3_aa: CASSQRIGEARQYF
cdr3_length: 14
v_call: TRBV16
clone_size: few
d_call: .
j_call: TRBJ2-7

cdr3_nt: TGTGCCAGCAGCTTTGACAAGAACTATGGCTACACCTTC
cdr3_aa: CASSFDKNYGYTF
cdr3_length: 13
v_call: TRBV5-4
clone_size: .
d_call: .
j_call: TRBJ1-2

cdr3_nt: TGTGCCAGCAGTACAGGGTGGGCAACTAATGAAAAACTGTTTTTT
cdr3_aa: CASSTGWATNEKLFF
cdr3_length: 15
v_call: TRBV25-1
clone_size: .
d_call: .
j_call: TRBJ1-4

cdr3_nt: TGCGCCAGCAGCCAAGGGGGGACAGTGCCGAACACTGAAGCTTTCTTT
cdr3_aa: CASSQGGTVPNTEAFF
cdr3_length: 16
v_call: TRBV4-3
clone_size: .
d_call: TRBD1
j_call: TRBJ1-1

cdr3_nt: TGTGCCACCAGCAGAGCCCAGGGGGTTTCACCCCTCCACTTT
cdr3_aa: CATSRAQGVSPLHF
cdr3_length: 14
v_call: TRBV15
clone_size: .
d_call: TRBD1
j_call: TRBJ1-6

cdr3_nt: TGTGCCACCAGCAGAGATAACGGCTCTGGAAACACCATATATTTT
cdr3_aa: CATSRDNGSGNTIYF
cdr3_length: 15
v_call: TRBV15
clone_size: .
d_call: .
j_call: TRBJ1-3

cdr3_nt: TGTGCCAGCAGTGAAGACGGCGGAAGCTCCTACAATGAGCAGTTCTTC
cdr3_aa: CASSEDGGSSYNEQFF
cdr3_length: 16
v_call: TRBV2
clone_size: .
d_call: .
j_call: TRBJ2-1

cdr3_nt: TGTGCCAGCAGCTCCTACAGGGACGGCACAGATACGCAGTATTTT
cdr3_aa: CASSSYRDGTDTQYF
cdr3_length: 15
v_call: TRBV11-2
clone_size: .
d_call: .
j_call: TRBJ2-3

cdr3_nt: TGTGCCAGCAGCCAAGAATCAGGCACGCATGGCTACACCTTC
cdr3_aa: CASSQESGTHGYTF
cdr3_length: 14
v_call: TRBV3-1/TRBV3-2
clone_size: once
d_call: .
j_call: TRBJ1-2

cdr3_nt: TGTGCCAGCAGTCCAGGGTGGTCCTACGAGCAGTACTTC
cdr3_aa: CASSPGWSYEQYF
cdr3_length: 13
v_call: TRBV6-2/TRBV6-3
clone_size: .
d_call: .
j_call: TRBJ2-7

cdr3_nt: TGTGCCAGCAGCTATAGAGCCAGCGGGGGGAATGAGCAGTTCTTC
cdr3_aa: CASSYRASGGNEQFF
cdr3_length: 15
v_call: TRBV13
clone_size: .
d_call: TRBD2
j_call: TRBJ2-1

cdr3_nt: TGTGCCAGCATGAGGGCAGTTTCCCCCGAAGCTTTCTTT
cdr3_aa: CASMRAVSPEAFF
cdr3_length: 13
v_call: TRBV27
clone_size: .
d_call: .
j_call: TRBJ1-1

cdr3_nt: TGTGCCTGGAGTATGGGACAGGGGGGGAATGAGCAGTTCTTC
cdr3_aa: CAWSMGQGGNEQFF
cdr3_length: 14
v_call: TRBV30
clone_size: once
d_call: TRBD1
j_call: TRBJ2-1

cdr3_nt: TGTGCCAGCAGCTTGAGACAGCAAGAGACCCAGTACTTC
cdr3_aa: CASSLRQQETQYF
cdr3_length: 13
v_call: TRBV5-4
clone_size: .
d_call: .
j_call: TRBJ2-5